This TCR beta chain was identified in a study of CD8+ T cells in alopecia areata. This clone appeared once. Its specificity is not known. Treatment reported: oral pan-JAK inhibitor, 5-10 mg twice daily. Obtained from alopecia areata patients were lesional scalp punch biopsies along with peripheral blood. Germline loops: CDR1 SGHRS, CDR2 YFSETQ. There are 15 residues in the CDR3. V was shortened by 7 bases and J by 2 bases, with 19 bases between the two germline ends. Following RNA extraction, reverse transcription yielded cDNA that acted as the sequencing template. The protocol was immunoSEQ multiplex PCR, while the TCRdb copy is restricted to in-frame clones and leaves out a portion. Of 250,000 to 300,000 clones listed, 55% to 70% are singletons. Whole-study results and caveats: It was observed that many expanded lesional clones persisted in scalp and blood during tofacitinib. There were also resident alphabeta T cells of normal skin sequenced in scalp samples. Higher clonality than in normal scalp was seen in lesional scalp, especially alopecia totalis/universalis.

This specimen consisted of CD4+ T cells sorted from blood, obtained at week 24, from a patient treated with tofacitinib. The TCR was taken from a human donor with alopecia areata. The chain employs TRBV5-1 and TRBJ2-7; perhaps D is TRBD1 or TRBD2 (5 bases each). The CDR3 reads CASSVSGTETYEQYF. The CDR3 DNA sequence: TGCGCCAGCTCTGTAAGTGGGACGGAAACCTACGAGCAGTACTTC.